These T cell receptor beta chains were read from a single sample in a study of T cells in Graves' hyperthyroidism and ophthalmopathy. TCRdb passed the multiplex PCR reads through MiXCR, listing each CDR3 protein once. This repertoire shows over 450,000 distinct CDR3 sequences, about an eighth found once; its top ten account for about a sixth. Sequenced material: blood. These receptors came from a woman between 18 and 29 years old with Graves' hyperthyroidism. Each CDR3 is given with its conserved first and last residue. The order of the fields is V gene, D gene, J gene, clone size, CDR3 protein, CDR3 DNA. A D gene is named only where the DNA matches it firmly. The size entry is marked missing in some rows and otherwise reads once, few, many or a size class.

v_call: TRBV7-2
d_call: TRBD1
j_call: TRBJ1-5
clone_size: NA
cdr3_aa: CASSGRTGDNQPQHF
cdr3_nt: TGTGCCAGCAGCGGCCGGACAGGGGACAATCAGCCCCAGCATTTT

v_call: TRBV12-3/TRBV12-4
d_call: NA
j_call: TRBJ1-6
clone_size: many
cdr3_aa: CASRGSWGPAYLNSPLHF
cdr3_nt: TGTGCCAGCAGGGGCTCCTGGGGTCCGGCTTACCTTAATTCACCCCTCCACTTT

v_call: TRBV19
d_call: NA
j_call: TRBJ2-7
clone_size: NA
cdr3_aa: CASSISWARTGDEQYF
cdr3_nt: TGTGCCAGTAGTATCAGCTGGGCAAGGACGGGGGACGAGCAGTACTTC

v_call: TRBV5-1
d_call: TRBD1
j_call: TRBJ2-5
clone_size: few
cdr3_aa: CASSPQGEGTQYF
cdr3_nt: TGCGCCAGCAGCCCTCAGGGGGAAGGGACCCAGTACTTC

v_call: TRBV4-1
d_call: NA
j_call: TRBJ2-3
clone_size: few
cdr3_aa: CASSPGRGGTDTQYF
cdr3_nt: TGCGCCAGCAGCCCGGGACGCGGGGGCACAGATACGCAGTATTTT

v_call: TRBV4-1
d_call: NA
j_call: TRBJ1-2
clone_size: once
cdr3_aa: CASSQYERNNYGYTF
cdr3_nt: TGCGCCAGCAGCCAATATGAGAGAAATAACTATGGCTACACCTTC

v_call: TRBV5-6
d_call: NA
j_call: TRBJ1-2
clone_size: NA
cdr3_aa: CASSFEATGRGYTF
cdr3_nt: TGTGCCAGCAGCTTCGAAGCGACAGGCCGCGGCTACACCTTC

v_call: TRBV2
d_call: TRBD1
j_call: TRBJ1-6
clone_size: many
cdr3_aa: CASGDRGNSTLHF
cdr3_nt: TGTGCCAGCGGGGACAGGGGTAATTCAACCCTCCACTTT

v_call: TRBV28
d_call: NA
j_call: TRBJ2-5
clone_size: few
cdr3_aa: CASSLMPDFLYQETQYF
cdr3_nt: TGTGCCAGCAGTTTAATGCCGGACTTCCTGTACCAAGAGACCCAGTACTTC

v_call: TRBV27
d_call: NA
j_call: TRBJ1-2
clone_size: many
cdr3_aa: CASSPQGRDGYTF
cdr3_nt: TGTGCCAGCAGTCCCCAGGGGAGGGACGGCTACACCTTC

v_call: TRBV30
d_call: TRBD2
j_call: TRBJ2-7
clone_size: many
cdr3_aa: CAWITREVGEQYF
cdr3_nt: TGTGCCTGGATTACCCGGGAGGTGGGCGAGCAGTACTTC

v_call: TRBV9
d_call: NA
j_call: TRBJ2-2
clone_size: NA
cdr3_aa: CASSVAARTTGELFF
cdr3_nt: TGTGCCAGCAGCGTAGCTGCCCGGACCACCGGGGAGCTGTTTTTT

v_call: TRBV7-8
d_call: NA
j_call: TRBJ1-5
clone_size: many
cdr3_aa: CASSPYGGEGNQPQHF
cdr3_nt: TGTGCCAGCAGCCCCTATGGGGGGGAGGGCAATCAGCCCCAGCATTTT

v_call: TRBV12-5
d_call: NA
j_call: TRBJ2-1
clone_size: many
cdr3_aa: CASGPYSHEQFF
cdr3_nt: TGTGCTAGTGGTCCTTATAGCCATGAGCAGTTCTTC

v_call: TRBV30
d_call: NA
j_call: TRBJ2-3
clone_size: many
cdr3_aa: CAWSGSRSDTQYF
cdr3_nt: TGTGCCTGGAGTGGGAGTAGATCAGATACGCAGTATTTT

v_call: TRBV2
d_call: TRBD2
j_call: TRBJ2-5
clone_size: many
cdr3_aa: CASSERGEQETQYF
cdr3_nt: TGTGCCAGCAGTGAACGGGGGGAACAAGAGACCCAGTACTTC

v_call: TRBV20-1
d_call: NA
j_call: TRBJ1-6
clone_size: many
cdr3_aa: CSARAGAASSSYNSPLHF
cdr3_nt: TGCAGTGCTAGGGCGGGGGCAGCCTCGAGCTCCTATAATTCACCCCTCCACTTT

v_call: TRBV11-1
d_call: TRBD1
j_call: TRBJ2-2
clone_size: many
cdr3_aa: CASSLGQGWDTGELFF
cdr3_nt: TGTGCCAGCAGCTTAGGACAGGGTTGGGACACCGGGGAGCTGTTTTTT

v_call: TRBV11-2
d_call: TRBD2
j_call: TRBJ2-2
clone_size: many
cdr3_aa: CASSLQISGSGSTGELFF
cdr3_nt: TGTGCCAGCAGCTTACAGATTAGCGGGAGTGGGAGCACCGGGGAGCTGTTTTTT

v_call: TRBV27
d_call: NA
j_call: TRBJ1-3
clone_size: NA
cdr3_aa: CASRPGALGNTIYF
cdr3_nt: TGTGCCAGCAGGCCAGGGGCCCTAGGAAACACCATATATTTT

v_call: TRBV18
d_call: TRBD1
j_call: TRBJ2-1
clone_size: many
cdr3_aa: CASSPQGTGVNEQFF
cdr3_nt: TGTGCCAGCTCACCACAAGGGACAGGGGTCAATGAGCAGTTCTTC

v_call: TRBV7-9
d_call: NA
j_call: TRBJ2-1
clone_size: many
cdr3_aa: CASSLDVRDEQFF
cdr3_nt: TGTGCCAGCAGCTTAGATGTAAGGGATGAGCAGTTCTTC

v_call: TRBV9
d_call: TRBD1
j_call: TRBJ2-3
clone_size: many
cdr3_aa: CASSADYGTAGDTQYF
cdr3_nt: TGTGCCAGCAGCGCAGATTATGGGACAGCTGGGGATACGCAGTATTTT

v_call: TRBV30
d_call: NA
j_call: TRBJ1-1
clone_size: many
cdr3_aa: CAWDKQGTNTEAFF
cdr3_nt: TGTGCCTGGGATAAACAGGGAACGAACACTGAAGCTTTCTTT

v_call: TRBV7-3
d_call: TRBD2
j_call: TRBJ2-1
clone_size: NA
cdr3_aa: CASSPPPSGKYNEQFF
cdr3_nt: TGTGCCAGCAGCCCACCCCCTAGCGGGAAGTACAATGAGCAGTTCTTC

v_call: TRBV18
d_call: NA
j_call: TRBJ1-1
clone_size: many
cdr3_aa: CASSPSADRNTEAFF
cdr3_nt: TGTGCCAGCTCACCATCCGCTGACAGGAACACTGAAGCTTTCTTT

v_call: TRBV27
d_call: NA
j_call: TRBJ2-2
clone_size: many
cdr3_aa: CASSPLGGTGELFF
cdr3_nt: TGTGCCAGCAGCCCGCTTGGGGGGACCGGGGAGCTGTTTTTT

v_call: TRBV5-1
d_call: TRBD2
j_call: TRBJ2-3
clone_size: many
cdr3_aa: CASSPTTPGTSGTDTQYF
cdr3_nt: TGCGCCAGCAGCCCTACTACGCCAGGGACTAGCGGCACAGATACGCAGTATTTT

v_call: TRBV19
d_call: NA
j_call: TRBJ2-2
clone_size: few
cdr3_aa: CASRAPRGRATGELFF
cdr3_nt: TGTGCCAGTAGAGCCCCAAGGGGGAGGGCTACCGGGGAGCTGTTTTTT

v_call: TRBV20-1
d_call: TRBD2
j_call: TRBJ2-7
clone_size: many
cdr3_aa: CSAIAGGSDEQYF
cdr3_nt: TGCAGTGCTATAGCGGGAGGGTCAGACGAGCAGTACTTC

v_call: TRBV11-2
d_call: NA
j_call: TRBJ1-1
clone_size: many
cdr3_aa: CASQPPGGLAFF
cdr3_nt: TGTGCCAGCCAACCTCCCGGGGGGCTCGCTTTCTTT